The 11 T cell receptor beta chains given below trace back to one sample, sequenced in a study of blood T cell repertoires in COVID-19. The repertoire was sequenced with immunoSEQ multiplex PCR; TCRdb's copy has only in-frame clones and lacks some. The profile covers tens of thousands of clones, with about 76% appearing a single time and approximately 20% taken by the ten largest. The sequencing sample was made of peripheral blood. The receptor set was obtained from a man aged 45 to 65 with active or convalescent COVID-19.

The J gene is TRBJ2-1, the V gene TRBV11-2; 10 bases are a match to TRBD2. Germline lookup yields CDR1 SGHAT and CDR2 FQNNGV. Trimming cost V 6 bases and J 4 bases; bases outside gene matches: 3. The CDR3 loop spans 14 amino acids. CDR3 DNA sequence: TGTGCCAGCAGGTCTAGCGGGAGTTACAATGAGCAGTTCTTC. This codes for CASRSSGSYNEQFF.

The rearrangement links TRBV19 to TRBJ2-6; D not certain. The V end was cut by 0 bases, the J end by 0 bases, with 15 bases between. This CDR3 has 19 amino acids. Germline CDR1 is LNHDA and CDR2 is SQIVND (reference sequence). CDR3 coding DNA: TGTGCCAGTAGTATAGATCACGACTCCCTTAACTCTGGGGCCAACGTCCTGACTTTC. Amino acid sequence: CASSIDHDSLNSGANVLTF. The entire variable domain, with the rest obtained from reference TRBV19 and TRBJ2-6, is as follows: DGGITQSPKYLFRKEGQNVTLSCEQNLNHDAMYWYRQDPGQGLRLIYYSQIVNDFQKGDIAEGYSVSREKKESFPLTVTSAQKNPTAFYLCASSIDHDSLNSGANVLTFGAGSRLTVL.

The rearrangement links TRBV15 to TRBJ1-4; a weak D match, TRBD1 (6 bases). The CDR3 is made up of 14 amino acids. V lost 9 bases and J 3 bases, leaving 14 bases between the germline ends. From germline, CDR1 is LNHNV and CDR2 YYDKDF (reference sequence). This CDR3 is CATKQGMANEKLFF. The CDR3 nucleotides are TGTGCCACGAAACAGGGAATGGCTAATGAAAAACTGTTTTTT.

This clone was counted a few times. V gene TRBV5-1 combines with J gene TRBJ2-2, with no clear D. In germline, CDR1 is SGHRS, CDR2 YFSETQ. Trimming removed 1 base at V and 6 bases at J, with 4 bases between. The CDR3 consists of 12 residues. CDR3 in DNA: TGCGCCAGCAGCTTGCTTTCCGGGGAGCTGTTTTTT. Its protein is CASSLLSGELFF. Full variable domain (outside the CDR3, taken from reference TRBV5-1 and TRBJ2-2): KAGVTQTPRYLIKTRGQQVTLSCSPISGHRSVSWYQQTPGQGLQFLFEYFSETQRNKGNFPGRFSGRQFSNSRSEMNVSTLELGDSALYLCASSLLSGELFFGEGSRLTVL.

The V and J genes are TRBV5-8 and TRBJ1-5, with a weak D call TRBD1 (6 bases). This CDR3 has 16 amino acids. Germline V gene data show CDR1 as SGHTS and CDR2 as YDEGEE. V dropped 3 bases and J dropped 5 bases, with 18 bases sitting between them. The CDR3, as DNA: TGTGCCAGCAGCTCGTCCTCCGCAGGGGCTGATCAGCCCCAGCATTTT. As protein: CASSSSSAGADQPQHF.

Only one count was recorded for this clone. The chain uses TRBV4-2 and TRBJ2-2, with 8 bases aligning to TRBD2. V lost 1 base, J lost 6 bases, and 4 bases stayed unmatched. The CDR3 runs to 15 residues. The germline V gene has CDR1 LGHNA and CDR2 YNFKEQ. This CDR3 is CASSQVPGGPGELFF. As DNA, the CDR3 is TGTGCCAGCAGCCAAGTACCGGGGGGGCCCGGGGAGCTGTTTTTT.

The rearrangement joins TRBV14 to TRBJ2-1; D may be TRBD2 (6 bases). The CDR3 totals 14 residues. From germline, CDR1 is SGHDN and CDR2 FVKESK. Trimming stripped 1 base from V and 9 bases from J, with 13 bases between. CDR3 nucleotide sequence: TGTGCCAGCAGCCAAGTGGAGCGGGTAGGTGAGCAGTTCTTC. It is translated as CASSQVERVGEQFF.

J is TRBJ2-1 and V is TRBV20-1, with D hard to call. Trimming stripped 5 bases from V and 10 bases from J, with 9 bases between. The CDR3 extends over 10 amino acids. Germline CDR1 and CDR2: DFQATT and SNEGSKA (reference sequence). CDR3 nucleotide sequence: TGCAGTGCTGACTTTAAGGAGCAGTTCTTC. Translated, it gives CSADFKEQFF.

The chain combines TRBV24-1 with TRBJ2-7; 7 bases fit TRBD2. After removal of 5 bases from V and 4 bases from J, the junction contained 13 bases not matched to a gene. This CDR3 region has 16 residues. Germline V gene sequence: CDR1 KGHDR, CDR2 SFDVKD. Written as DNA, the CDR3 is TGTGCCACCAGTGGCTTGACCCCGGGAGGACCTTACGAGCAGTACTTC. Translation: CATSGLTPGGPYEQYF.

The CDR3 loop reads CSVPDYQDTQYF. CDR3 nucleotide sequence: TGCAGCGTACCGGACTACCAAGATACGCAGTATTTT. This chain connects TRBV29-1 to TRBJ2-3; TRBD2 might be the D (6 bases). V shed 6 bases and J shed 5 bases, with 12 bases lying between them. The CDR3 has 12 amino acids. The germline CDR1 and CDR2 sequences are SQVTM and ANQGSEA.

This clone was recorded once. The CDR3 sequence: CASSQEPAGAGELFF. CDR3 nucleotides: TGTGCCAGCAGCCAAGAACCCGCGGGGGCCGGGGAGCTGTTTTTT. This chain connects TRBV4-2 to TRBJ2-2; 7 bases match TRBD2. CDR1 and CDR2 (germline): LGHNA, YNFKEQ. CDR3 length: 15 amino acids. Trimming at V came to 0 bases and at J to 6 bases, leaving 4 bases not matched to a gene.